Each of the 27 T cell receptor beta chains below was sequenced from the same sample in a study of CD8+ T cells in alopecia areata. Treatment given: oral pan-JAK inhibitor, 5-10 mg twice daily. cDNA prepared by RNA extraction and subsequent reverse transcription served as the template for sequencing. Using immunoSEQ multiplex PCR, the repertoire was profiled, and TCRdb retains in-frame clones only, with some absent. The sample lists 90,000 to 120,000 clones; about four fifths were seen once. The material sequenced was CD8+ T cells sorted from blood, taken at week 24, from a patient treated with tofacitinib. These receptors all come from a human donor with alopecia areata.

The chain carries TRBV13 and TRBJ2-5; 8 bases map to TRBD2. Trimming cost V 7 bases and J 2 bases; bases outside gene matches: 3. The germline gives CDR1 PRHDT, CDR2 FYEKMQ (reference sequence). The CDR3 has 13 amino acids. This CDR3 reads CASMAGGQETQYF. The CDR3 DNA sequence: TGTGCCAGCATGGCGGGGGGTCAAGAGACCCAGTACTTC.

This chain uses TRBV5-1 with TRBJ2-3; 8 bases are a match to TRBD2. Per the germline V gene, CDR1 is SGHRS and CDR2 is YFSETQ. Losses at the gene ends were 2 bases for V and 5 bases for J; bases not matched to a gene: 10. The CDR3 is 16 residues long. CDR3 nucleotides: TGCGCCAGCAGCTTAAGCGGGGGAGGGCGGATAGATACGCAGTATTTT. The encoded protein is CASSLSGGGRIDTQYF.

This clone was recorded once. V and J are TRBV4-3 and TRBJ2-1; D is undetermined. CDR3 size: 13 residues. The V gene lost 1 base and the J gene lost 9 bases, with 10 bases spanning the gap. CDR1 LGHNA and CDR2 YSLEER come from the germline V gene. CDR3 nucleotides: TGCGCCAGCAGCCAAGGAGACACGATTGAGCAGTTCTTC. Translated: CASSQGDTIEQFF.

With regard to this clone: The junction departs from germline at one end; a sequencing error may be responsible. This chain joins TRBV7-6 and TRBJ2-5; D remains unclear. Looked up from germline, CDR1 is SGHVS and CDR2 is FNYEAQ. The CDR3 has 12 residues. This chain's CDR3 is CASSLETDHIHF. CDR3 coding DNA: TGTGCCAGCAGCTTAGAAACGGACCATATCCACTTC.

The chain combines TRBV29-1 with TRBJ2-3; D might be TRBD1 or TRBD2, each matching 6 bases. The CDR3 is 14 amino acids. Trimming shortened V by 6 bases and J by 4 bases, and 17 bases separated the two germline ends. Germline V gene data show CDR1 as SQVTM and CDR2 as ANQGSEA. The CDR3 DNA follows: TGCAGCGTAAGGACAGCCGGAGGGGCAGATACGCAGTATTTT. It yields the protein CSVRTAGGADTQYF.

The chain is built from TRBV7-9 and TRBJ2-1, with D unresolved. The CDR3 runs to 15 residues. Looked up from germline, CDR1 is SEHNR and CDR2 is FQNEAQ (reference sequence). The V gene lost 5 bases and the J gene lost 4 bases, with 15 bases spanning the gap. CDR3 region: CASSPRLWQYNEQFF. The CDR3 DNA sequence: TGTGCCAGCAGCCCCCGCCTTTGGCAATACAATGAGCAGTTCTTC.

The chain is built from TRBV6-5 and TRBJ1-1, with a weak D call TRBD1 (6 bases). Trimming cost V 5 bases and J 5 bases, with 12 bases left between them. The CDR3 extends over 13 amino acids. Germline V gives CDR1 MNHEY, CDR2 SVGAGI. The CDR3 here is CASSLRQETEAFF. Written as DNA, the CDR3 is TGTGCCAGCAGTCTACGACAGGAAACTGAAGCTTTCTTT.

The sample holds a few counts of this clone. The chain recombines TRBV29-1 with TRBJ1-1; TRBD1 is a possible D gene (6 bases). V was pared by 7 bases and J by 1 base, with 13 bases between. The germline CDR1 and CDR2 sequences are SQVTM and ANQGSEA. This CDR3 comprises 13 residues. The CDR3 loop is CSAEGGKNTEAFF. The CDR3 DNA follows: TGCAGCGCCGAGGGGGGTAAGAACACTGAAGCTTTCTTT.

The chain joins TRBV27 to TRBJ2-7, with D perhaps given as TRBD1 or TRBD2 (6 bases each). CDR3 length equals 18 residues. Trimming stripped 1 base from V and 3 bases from J, with 22 bases between. CDR1 is MNHEY, CDR2 SMNVEV, per germline (reference sequence). CDR3 DNA sequence: TGTGCCAGCAGTTTATATCCGGCGTTTGGGGGGCGCGACTACGAGCAGTACTTC. This gives the protein CASSLYPAFGGRDYEQYF.

The rearrangement uses TRBV15 and TRBJ2-7; D may be TRBD2 (6 bases). Germline CDR1 LNHNV, CDR2 YYDKDF (reference sequence). The CDR3 has 15 amino acids. The germline V and J ends were trimmed by 0 bases and 6 bases, with 15 bases remaining between them. The CDR3 coding sequence is TGTGCCACCAGCAGAGATCAGGGCGGGGCGGGCGAGCAGTACTTC. This codes for CATSRDQGGAGEQYF.

This clone was counted a few times. The chain recombines TRBV6-6 with TRBJ2-1; D gene ambiguous. Trimming took 3 bases from V and 7 from J, leaving 10 bases between them. CDR1 is MNHNY and CDR2 is SVGAGI in the germline V gene (reference sequence). This CDR3 comprises 13 residues. The CDR3 region has the DNA TGTGCCAGCAGTTATGCCGTGGGGAATGAGCAGTTCTTC. It yields the protein CASSYAVGNEQFF.

The chain employs TRBV4-3 and TRBJ2-2, with 14 bases aligning to TRBD2. The CDR3 covers 17 residues. Per germline, CDR1 LGHNA and CDR2 YSLEER. Germline trimming cut 3 bases from V and 4 bases from J; bases unmatched to any gene: 4. CDR3 coding DNA: TGCGCCAGCAGCCAGGGACTAGCGGGGGTCGGCACCGGGGAGCTGTTTTTT. Translation: CASSQGLAGVGTGELFF.

This clone was recorded only once. The chain links TRBV11-2 to TRBJ1-5; possible D gene TRBD1, 6 bases. The CDR3 is 15 residues long. Trimming left V 0 bases short and J 7 bases short, with 13 bases between. The V gene's germline CDR1 is SGHAT and CDR2 FQNNGV. The CDR3 nucleotides are TGTGCCAGCAGCTTAGATCTGGGGGGCGGACAGCCCCAGCATTTT. It is translated as CASSLDLGGGQPQHF.

This chain joins TRBV13 and TRBJ2-1, with 7 bases fitting TRBD1. CDR1 and CDR2 (germline): PRHDT, FYEKMQ (reference sequence). This CDR3 is 12 amino acids long. V gave up 5 bases and J gave up 8 bases; unmatched junction bases: 3. CDR3 bases: TGTGCCAGCAGCCCAGGGACAGATGAGCAGTTCTTC. Its translation: CASSPGTDEQFF.

In its sample, this clone was seen a few times. The chain joins TRBV6-5 to TRBJ2-7; D is perhaps TRBD1 (5 bases). Trimming pared 8 bases from V and 4 bases from J, leaving 15 bases between. The germline CDR1 and CDR2 sequences are MNHEY and SVGAGI. This CDR3 is 13 amino acids long. The CDR3 bases are TGTGCCAGCTCAAAGGACACATGGTACGAGCAGTACTTC. Protein product: CASSKDTWYEQYF.

This sequence joins TRBV7-2 and TRBJ2-5, with 9 bases fitting TRBD2. Germline lookup yields CDR1 SGHTA and CDR2 FQGNSA. The CDR3 contains 16 residues. Germline trimming cut 6 bases from V and 4 bases from J; bases unmatched to any gene: 12. CDR3 amino acids: CASSYEGGGARETQYF. CDR3 bases: TGTGCCAGCAGTTATGAGGGCGGGGGGGCGCGAGAGACCCAGTACTTC.

This chain joins TRBV7-9 and TRBJ2-7; D is tentatively TRBD1 or TRBD2 (6 bases each). Germline CDR1 SEHNR, CDR2 FQNEAQ (reference sequence). This CDR3 contains 13 residues. V was trimmed by 6 bases and J by 2 bases, leaving 11 bases between them. Here the CDR3 reads CASSPGGPYEQYF. CDR3 nucleotide sequence: TGTGCCAGCAGTCCTGGGGGGCCCTACGAGCAGTACTTC.

This clone was seen a single time. This chain uses TRBV29-1 with TRBJ1-5; no definite D call. This CDR3 spans 12 amino acids. Trimming left V 1 base short and J 3 bases short, with 4 bases between. Germline-derived CDR1 and CDR2 are SQVTM and ANQGSEA. The CDR3 DNA reads TGCAGCGTTGAAGGGGACAATCAGCCCCAGCATTTT. It yields the protein CSVEGDNQPQHF.

The J gene is TRBJ1-4, the V gene TRBV6-5; tentatively, D is TRBD1 (5 bases). The CDR3 is 13 amino acids. V was shortened by 2 bases and J by 8 bases, with 9 bases between the two germline ends. Germline CDR1 MNHEY, CDR2 SVGAGI. CDR3 in amino acids: CASSYRGGEKLFF. The CDR3 DNA reads as TGTGCCAGCAGTTACAGGGGAGGCGAAAAACTGTTTTTT.

With regard to this clone: An end of the junction does not agree with germline; a read error may underlie this. This chain links TRBV7-7 with TRBJ2-1; 7 nucleotides agree with TRBD1. Germline V gives CDR1 SSHAT, CDR2 FNYEAQ (reference sequence). CDR3 length: 14 amino acids. The CDR3: CASSPGGSYNEQFF. As DNA, the CDR3 is TGTGCTAGCAGCCCAGGGGGATCCTACAATGAGCAGTTCTTC.

The chain carries TRBV30 and TRBJ2-7; D remains ambiguous. CDR3 length equals 11 residues. From germline, CDR1 is GTSNPN and CDR2 SVGIG (reference sequence). Between the trimmed V and J ends, which lost 1 base and 4 bases, there was a span of 5 bases. The DNA for the CDR3 is TGTGCCTGGAGTGACGTTTACGAGCAGTACTTC. Its protein is CAWSDVYEQYF.

This chain joins TRBV7-8 and TRBJ2-1; D perhaps matches TRBD2 (6 bases). Germline V CDR1 and CDR2: SGHVS, FQNEAQ. This CDR3 has 15 residues. Trimming removed 6 bases at V and 3 bases at J, with 15 bases between. DNA for the CDR3: TGTGCCAGCAGTCCTAGCGAGTCCATCTACAATGAGCAGTTCTTC. This sequence encodes CASSPSESIYNEQFF.

This chain uses TRBV5-1 with TRBJ2-1; no definite D call. V gave up 2 bases and J gave up 8 bases, with 14 bases separating them. This CDR3 is 14 amino acids long. Looked up from germline, CDR1 is SGHRS and CDR2 is YFSETQ. The CDR3 protein is CASSFGVGIDEQFF. The CDR3 DNA sequence: TGCGCCAGCAGCTTTGGGGTAGGAATCGATGAGCAGTTCTTC. The complete variable domain, with remaining parts taken from reference TRBV5-1 and TRBJ2-1, reads KAGVTQTPRYLIKTRGQQVTLSCSPISGHRSVSWYQQTPGQGLQFLFEYFSETQRNKGNFPGRFSGRQFSNSRSEMNVSTLELGDSALYLCASSFGVGIDEQFFGPGTRLTVL.

V gene TRBV7-3 combines with J gene TRBJ1-1, with a weak D call TRBD1 (5 bases). The CDR3 contains 15 residues. CDR1 is SGHTA and CDR2 is FQGTGA in the germline V gene. V shed 0 bases and J shed 5 bases, with 13 bases lying between them. The CDR3 nucleotides are TGTGCCAGCAGCTTAACAGGAGGGGCGAGGACTGAAGCTTTCTTT. Encoded protein: CASSLTGGARTEAFF.

This clone was found once. The V call is TRBV7-9, the J call TRBJ2-3; TRBD1 is a possible D gene (5 bases). The CDR3 loop spans 16 amino acids. Trimming cost V 6 bases and J 4 bases, with 20 bases left between them. Germline CDR1 reads SEHNR; CDR2 reads FQNEAQ (reference sequence). The CDR3 DNA reads TGTGCCAGCAGGCCTATCGGGCAGGGTGGCGCAGATACGCAGTATTTT. Translation: CASRPIGQGGADTQYF.

A note on this clone: Other DNA sequences from this sample encode an identical CDR3 as well. J is TRBJ2-5 and V is TRBV4-1, with D perhaps TRBD1 or TRBD2 (5 bases each). In germline, CDR1 is MGHRA, CDR2 YSYEKL. The ends were cut back, 4 bases at V and 1 base at J, with 13 bases in the middle. CDR3 length equals 15 residues. The CDR3 sequence is CASSPLPGPQETQYF. The CDR3 DNA follows: TGCGCCAGCAGCCCACTGCCGGGACCCCAAGAGACCCAGTACTTC.

V and J are TRBV28 and TRBJ2-5; TRBD2 matches at 10 bases. Germline lookup yields CDR1 MDHEN and CDR2 SYDVKM. CDR3 length equals 18 residues. The trim removed 3 bases at V and 2 bases at J, leaving 12 bases unmatched. The CDR3 DNA follows: TGTGCCAGCAGTTTGTTGGCTAGCGGGGGCCGGATACAAGAGACCCAGTACTTC. This codes for CASSLLASGGRIQETQYF.